This note documents a single T cell receptor beta chain sequence. Researchers ran the PCR with 60 Vbeta and 13 Jbeta primers. Clones were sequenced by immunoSEQ multiplex PCR, and TCRdb holds only the in-frame ones, with some missing. The table shows about 110,000 clones, with 65% to 80% occurring only once. This sample stems from a study of cytomegalovirus exposure and HLA in healthy donors. Deletions cut 2 bases from V and 6 bases from J, with 10 bases between. Germline loops: CDR1 SQVTM, CDR2 ANQGSEA. The CDR3 extends over 13 amino acids. This TCR derives from a woman aged 60-75 years in good health and CMV-seropositive. Sequenced: PBMCs. The J gene is TRBJ1-4, the V gene TRBV29-1; D may be TRBD1 (5 bases). Here the CDR3 DNA reads TGCAGCGTTGAACCAGGGCCAGATGAAAAACTGTTTTTT. This encodes CSVEPGPDEKLFF.